Below, 8 T cell receptor beta chains from the same sample are listed, as sequenced in a study of blood T cell repertoires in COVID-19. TCRdb keeps only in-frame clones here, not all; method: immunoSEQ multiplex PCR. The profile covers about 230,000 clones, with 75% to 90% appearing a single time and approximately 2.5% taken by the ten largest. The sample consisted of peripheral blood. Source of these receptors: a woman in her 70s with active or convalescent COVID-19.

This clone has just one count. The chain employs TRBV28 and TRBJ1-5; D may be TRBD1 (6 bases). The CDR3 covers 13 residues. Germline lookup yields CDR1 MDHEN and CDR2 SYDVKM. The V and J ends lost 8 bases and 6 bases respectively, with 14 bases between them. This chain's CDR3 is CASYREGGQPQHF. CDR3 nucleotides: TGTGCCAGCTACAGGGAAGGGGGTCAGCCCCAGCATTTT.

The rearrangement links TRBV29-1 to TRBJ2-5, with 8 bases fitting TRBD2. V trimming: 8 bases; J trimming: 5 bases; junction bases outside the gene matches: 7. Germline V CDR1 and CDR2: SQVTM, ANQGSEA. This CDR3 contains 12 residues. The CDR3 DNA is TGCAGCTCCCGGGGGGGTCGGGAGACCCAGTACTTC. It encodes CSSRGGRETQYF.

The rearrangement links TRBV5-4 to TRBJ2-7, with 12 bases aligning to TRBD2. Per the germline V gene, CDR1 is SGHNT and CDR2 is YYREEE (reference sequence). The CDR3 extends over 15 amino acids. Germline trimming cut 0 bases from V and 6 bases from J; bases unmatched to any gene: 4. The DNA for the CDR3 is TGTGCCAGCAGCTTGGGACTAGCGGGGGTTAGCGAGCAGTACTTC. Protein: CASSLGLAGVSEQYF. The variable domain in full, with the rest retrieved from reference TRBV5-4 and TRBJ2-7, is ETGVTQSPTHLIKTRGQQVTLRCSSQSGHNTVSWYQQALGQGPQFIFQYYREEENGRGNFPPRFSGLQFPNYSSELNVNALELDDSALYLCASSLGLAGVSEQYFGPGTRLTVT.

The CDR3 loop is CASSFGQGGTEAFF. The CDR3 DNA reads as TGTGCCAGCAGCTTCGGACAGGGGGGCACTGAAGCTTTCTTT. V and J are TRBV5-4 and TRBJ1-1; 10 bases align to TRBD1. This CDR3 is 14 amino acids long. From germline, CDR1 is SGHNT and CDR2 YYREEE (reference sequence). Trimming cost V 2 bases and J 4 bases; bases outside gene matches: 2.

This clone appeared a single time. J is TRBJ2-5 and V is TRBV5-4, with TRBD2 matching over 8 bases. The CDR3 runs to 15 residues. The junction had 4 bases not matched to a gene; V was cut back by 2 bases and J by 1 base. From germline, CDR1 is SGHNT and CDR2 YYREEE (reference sequence). CDR3 protein: CASSFPGTSQETQYF. CDR3 coding DNA: TGTGCCAGCAGCTTCCCCGGGACTAGCCAAGAGACCCAGTACTTC.

This chain connects TRBV6-5 to TRBJ1-2; 9 nucleotides line up with TRBD1. Germline V gives CDR1 MNHEY, CDR2 SVGAGI. This CDR3 is 13 amino acids long. V lost 7 bases to trimming and J lost 6 bases; unmatched junction nucleotides: 6. The CDR3, as DNA: TGTGCCAGCACTTTGGACAGGGGCCATGGCTACACCTTC. This translates into CASTLDRGHGYTF.

The CDR3 bases are TGTGCCAGCAGCAGTCGGACTCATCCTGGCGGGGAGCTGTTTTTT. This gives the protein CASSSRTHPGGELFF. The genes are TRBV5-4 and TRBJ2-2; D is possibly TRBD2 (5 bases). V lost 4 bases and J 7 bases, leaving 17 bases between the germline ends. Germline CDR1 SGHNT, CDR2 YYREEE (reference sequence). The CDR3 is made up of 15 amino acids.

The J gene is TRBJ1-4, the V gene TRBV5-5; 8 nucleotides agree with TRBD1. Trimming removed 4 bases from V and 7 bases from J; junction bases left unmatched: 9. The CDR3 covers 15 residues. Germline V gene sequence: CDR1 SGHKS, CDR2 YYEKEE (reference sequence). The CDR3 bases are TGTGCCAGCAGCCTATACAGGGGGAAGGGTGAAAAACTGTTTTTT. It codes for CASSLYRGKGEKLFF. The full variable domain, its missing parts supplied by reference TRBV5-5 and TRBJ1-4, is DAGVTQSPTHLIKTRGQQVTLRCSPISGHKSVSWYQQVLGQGPQFIFQYYEKEERGRGNFPDRFSARQFPNYSSELNVNALLLGDSALYLCASSLYRGKGEKLFFGSGTQLSVL.